This is a list of T cell receptor beta chains from one sample in a study of T cell responses to AZD1222 COVID-19 vaccine. The assay was immunoSEQ multiplex PCR, and TCRdb's table has in-frame clones only and misses some. This table has some 200,000 clones, 85% to 90% appearing once. Material: peripheral blood, obtained 28 days after the second AZD1222 dose. Receptor source: an adult who received the AZD1222 COVID-19 vaccine. The CDR3 runs from the conserved cysteine through the conserved F or W. Fields, in order: J gene, D gene, V gene, clone size, CDR3 DNA, CDR3 protein. A D gene is named only where the DNA matches it firmly. Not all rows give a size; the values are once, few, many and, for expanded clones, a class.

j_gene: TRBJ1-1
d_gene: TRBD1
v_gene: TRBV27
abundance: .
CDR3nt: TGTGCCAGCAGTTTTTTCCGGGACAGGAGAAGAGACACTGAAGCTTTCTTT
CDR3aa: CASSFFRDRRRDTEAFF

j_gene: TRBJ2-1
d_gene: .
v_gene: TRBV21-1
abundance: .
CDR3nt: TGTGCCAGCAGCAAAGGCCCGCGGCCCTTCTTCTACAATGAGCAGTTCTTC
CDR3aa: CASSKGPRPFFYNEQFF

j_gene: TRBJ2-3
d_gene: .
v_gene: TRBV7-2
abundance: .
CDR3nt: TGTGCCAGCAGCCCCCGGTTGACTACCTCCCGCACAGATACGCAGTATTTT
CDR3aa: CASSPRLTTSRTDTQYF

j_gene: TRBJ2-7
d_gene: TRBD1
v_gene: TRBV27
abundance: few
CDR3nt: TGTGCCAGCCGAGGACAGGGTTACGCCTCCTACGAGCAGTACTTC
CDR3aa: CASRGQGYASYEQYF

j_gene: TRBJ2-7
d_gene: .
v_gene: TRBV5-1
abundance: .
CDR3nt: TGCGCCAGCAGCTTAATAGGGCTTCACGAGCAGTACTTC
CDR3aa: CASSLIGLHEQYF

j_gene: TRBJ2-2
d_gene: .
v_gene: TRBV5-4
abundance: .
CDR3nt: TGTGCCAGCAGCTTGGGGATCACCGGGGAGCTGTTTTTT
CDR3aa: CASSLGITGELFF

j_gene: TRBJ2-5
d_gene: TRBD2
v_gene: TRBV7-6
abundance: .
CDR3nt: TGTGCCAGCAGCTTAGGGCTAGCGGGAGGCCTACAAGAGACCCAGTACTTC
CDR3aa: CASSLGLAGGLQETQYF

j_gene: TRBJ1-2
d_gene: TRBD1
v_gene: TRBV7-2
abundance: .
CDR3nt: TGTGCCAGCAGCCCCGGGACAGTAAAGCGTAAGAACTATGGCTACACCTTC
CDR3aa: CASSPGTVKRKNYGYTF

j_gene: TRBJ1-5
d_gene: .
v_gene: TRBV28
abundance: .
CDR3nt: TGTGCCAGCAGTTTATTCCTTTGGACAGAATTTTATAGCAATCAGCCCCAGCATTTT
CDR3aa: CASSLFLWTEFYSNQPQHF

j_gene: TRBJ1-6
d_gene: .
v_gene: TRBV11-1
abundance: .
CDR3nt: TGTGCCAGCAGCCGAAAAAGAAATTCACCCCTCCACTTT
CDR3aa: CASSRKRNSPLHF

j_gene: TRBJ2-1
d_gene: TRBD2
v_gene: TRBV5-1
abundance: .
CDR3nt: TGCGCCAGCAGCTTGGTGGCTAGCGGGAATCATGAGCAGTTCTTC
CDR3aa: CASSLVASGNHEQFF

j_gene: TRBJ2-5
d_gene: TRBD1
v_gene: TRBV28
abundance: .
CDR3nt: TGTGCCAGCAGTTCCCCGGGCAGGCAGGGGGTGGAGACCCAGTACTTC
CDR3aa: CASSSPGRQGVETQYF

j_gene: TRBJ2-7
d_gene: TRBD1
v_gene: TRBV19
abundance: few
CDR3nt: TGTGCCAGTAGTACCAGGGGGCAGGGGGAGCAGTACTTC
CDR3aa: CASSTRGQGEQYF

j_gene: TRBJ1-5
d_gene: .
v_gene: TRBV10-3
abundance: .
CDR3nt: TGTGCCATCAGTGAGGGCTCTGCGAGGGGAGACAATCAGCCCCAGCATTTT
CDR3aa: CAISEGSARGDNQPQHF

j_gene: TRBJ2-7
d_gene: TRBD2
v_gene: TRBV4-3
abundance: .
CDR3nt: TGCGCCAGCAGCCAAGATCAGGGTTTAGCGGGAACCTACGAGCAGTACTTC
CDR3aa: CASSQDQGLAGTYEQYF

j_gene: TRBJ1-3
d_gene: .
v_gene: TRBV22-1
abundance: many
CDR3nt: TGTCCTGGGAGCGCACCTAGAAACACCATATATTTT
CDR3aa: CPGSAPRNTIYF

j_gene: TRBJ1-5
d_gene: TRBD1
v_gene: TRBV9
abundance: .
CDR3nt: TGTGCCAGCAGCGTTTCCGGGACAGAGAATCAGCCCCAGCATTTT
CDR3aa: CASSVSGTENQPQHF

j_gene: TRBJ2-2
d_gene: .
v_gene: TRBV9
abundance: once
CDR3nt: TGTGCCAGCAGCGTAGGTGGAGGGGCGGTGGGCACCGGGGAGCTGTTTTTT
CDR3aa: CASSVGGGAVGTGELFF

j_gene: TRBJ2-1
d_gene: TRBD2
v_gene: TRBV6-4
abundance: .
CDR3nt: TGTGCCAGCAGTGTTGGGACTAGCGTAGATGAGCAGTTCTTC
CDR3aa: CASSVGTSVDEQFF

j_gene: TRBJ2-3
d_gene: .
v_gene: TRBV21-1
abundance: .
CDR3nt: TGTGCCAGCACCGATGACCGTAGCGGGAGGGCCCCAGATACGCAGTATTTT
CDR3aa: CASTDDRSGRAPDTQYF

j_gene: TRBJ2-7
d_gene: TRBD2
v_gene: TRBV7-9
abundance: .
CDR3nt: TGTGCCAGCAGCCCACTGGAGGGACTAGCGGGACTCCTCTCCTACGAGCAGTACTTC
CDR3aa: CASSPLEGLAGLLSYEQYF

j_gene: TRBJ1-1
d_gene: TRBD1
v_gene: TRBV28
abundance: .
CDR3nt: TGTGCCAGCAGTGGACAGGGGCGGGCCGAAGCTTTCTTT
CDR3aa: CASSGQGRAEAFF

j_gene: TRBJ2-5
d_gene: .
v_gene: TRBV12-5
abundance: .
CDR3nt: TGTGCTAGTGGTTTTCCAAACGGGGAGACCCAGTACTTC
CDR3aa: CASGFPNGETQYF

j_gene: TRBJ2-3
d_gene: TRBD1
v_gene: TRBV16
abundance: .
CDR3nt: TGTGCCAGCAGCCAAACACAGGGGGCAACAGATACGCAGTATTTT
CDR3aa: CASSQTQGATDTQYF

j_gene: TRBJ2-6
d_gene: .
v_gene: TRBV11-2
abundance: .
CDR3nt: TGTGCCAGCCGCGCATCTTTGCGATCTGGGGCCAACGTCCTGACTTTC
CDR3aa: CASRASLRSGANVLTF

j_gene: TRBJ2-7
d_gene: TRBD2
v_gene: TRBV30
abundance: .
CDR3nt: TGTGCCTGTCCTAGCGGGAGCTCCTACGAGCAGTACTTC
CDR3aa: CACPSGSSYEQYF

j_gene: TRBJ1-4
d_gene: .
v_gene: TRBV7-2
abundance: .
CDR3nt: TGTGCCAGCAGCTTAGGGGGAGGTCTGGGAAGGGGTGAAAAACTGTTTTTT
CDR3aa: CASSLGGGLGRGEKLFF

j_gene: TRBJ2-1
d_gene: .
v_gene: TRBV7-8
abundance: .
CDR3nt: TGTGCCAGCAGCCCGAGTCGAGGGCGAACCTACAATGAGCAGTTCTTC
CDR3aa: CASSPSRGRTYNEQFF

j_gene: TRBJ1-5
d_gene: .
v_gene: TRBV9
abundance: .
CDR3nt: TGTGCCAGATCCGGGTCCCAGCCCCAGCATTTT
CDR3aa: CARSGSQPQHF

j_gene: TRBJ2-1
d_gene: TRBD2
v_gene: TRBV7-9
abundance: few
CDR3nt: TGTGCCAGTCTCGGGACTAGCATTCACAATGAGCAGTTCTTC
CDR3aa: CASLGTSIHNEQFF

j_gene: TRBJ2-7
d_gene: .
v_gene: TRBV27
abundance: .
CDR3nt: TGTGCCAGATGGGGGTGGGAGCAGTACTTC
CDR3aa: CARWGWEQYF